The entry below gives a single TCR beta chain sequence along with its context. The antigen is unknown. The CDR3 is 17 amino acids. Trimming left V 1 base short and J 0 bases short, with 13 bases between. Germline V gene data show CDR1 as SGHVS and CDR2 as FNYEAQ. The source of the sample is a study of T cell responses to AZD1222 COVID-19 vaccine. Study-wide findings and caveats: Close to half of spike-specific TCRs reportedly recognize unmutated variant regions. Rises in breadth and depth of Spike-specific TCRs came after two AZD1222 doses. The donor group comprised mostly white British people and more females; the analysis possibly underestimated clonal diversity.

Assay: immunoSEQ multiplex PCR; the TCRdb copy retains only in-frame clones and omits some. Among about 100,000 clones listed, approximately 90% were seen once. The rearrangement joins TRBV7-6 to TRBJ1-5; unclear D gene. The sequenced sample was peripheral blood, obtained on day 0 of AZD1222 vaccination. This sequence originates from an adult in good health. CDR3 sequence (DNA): TGTGCCAGCAGCTTAGATGCGGGCGATTATAGCAATCAGCCCCAGCATTTT. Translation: CASSLDAGDYSNQPQHF.